These 5 T cell receptor beta chains originate from one sample sequenced in a study of T cell changes during pregnancy in multiple sclerosis. Assay used: immunoSEQ multiplex PCR; TCRdb lists only in-frame clones, some missing. The sample carries more than 90,000 clones, roughly nine tenths recorded once. This sample comprised peripheral blood, obtained in the first trimester of pregnancy. The source of these receptors is a female donor with multiple sclerosis, enrolled in a pregnancy study.

The chain carries TRBV6-6 and TRBJ2-7, with TRBD1 identical over 9 bases. CDR3 length: 14 amino acids. V lost 2 bases and J lost 5; bases outside the gene matches: 4. The germline CDR1 and CDR2 sequences are MNHNY and SVGAGI (reference sequence). The CDR3 DNA sequence: TGTGCCAGCAGTTACGGACAGGGGTTCCACGAGCAGTACTTC. This sequence encodes CASSYGQGFHEQYF.

This clone was detected only once. V usage is TRBV5-6 and J usage is TRBJ2-4, with D tentatively TRBD2 (6 bases). V was shortened by 0 bases and J by 10 bases, with 17 bases between the two germline ends. This CDR3 has 15 residues. Germline CDR1 reads SGHDT; CDR2 reads YYEEEE. This CDR3 reads CASSLGGGEWGIQYF. The CDR3, as DNA: TGTGCCAGCAGCTTGGGGGGCGGGGAGTGGGGGATTCAGTACTTC.

The chain uses TRBV7-2 and TRBJ2-1; tentative D call: TRBD2 (6 bases). The CDR3 sequence is 13 residues long. The germline CDR1 and CDR2 sequences are SGHTA and FQGNSA. The ends were cut back, 4 bases at V and 14 bases at J, with 18 bases in the middle. The CDR3, as DNA: TGTGCCAGCAGCTATGCGGGACTGGGACCGGAGTTCTTC. Translation: CASSYAGLGPEFF.

This CDR3 is CASSQGRGGDSNQPQHF. In nucleotides, the CDR3 is TGCGCCAGCAGCCAAGGGAGGGGGGGTGATAGCAATCAGCCCCAGCATTTT. The genes are TRBV4-1 and TRBJ1-5, with D possibly being TRBD1 (6 bases). Trimming removed 1 base at V and 0 bases at J, with 13 bases between. Germline lookup yields CDR1 MGHRA and CDR2 YSYEKL. The CDR3 loop spans 17 amino acids.

The chain uses TRBV27 and TRBJ1-2; D remains unclear. The V end was cut by 4 bases, the J end by 1 base, with 19 bases between. Germline CDR1 and CDR2: MNHEY and SMNVEV (reference sequence). The CDR3 spans 17 residues. The CDR3 DNA reads TGTGCCAGCAGTTCGTTTATAATAAGCGGAGATAACTATGGCTACACCTTC. Protein sequence: CASSSFIISGDNYGYTF.